These T cell receptor beta chains were read from a single sample in a study of blood T cell repertoires in COVID-19. The data were produced by immunoSEQ multiplex PCR, yet TCRdb's version contains in-frame clones alone and is incomplete. This table has around 400,000 clones, roughly 89% appearing once. Sequenced: PBMCs or T cells enriched from blood (not recorded which). These receptors were taken from a woman aged 25 to 39 who had recovered from COVID-19. Each CDR3 is given with its conserved first and last residue. A D gene is named only where the DNA matches it firmly. Size values are once, few and many counts, or a class for expanded clones, and some rows have none.

clone_size: .; v_call: TRBV7-9; d_call: TRBD1; j_call: TRBJ2-2; cdr3_aa: CASSLYRGSDFSGELFF; cdr3_nt: TGTGCCAGCAGCTTGTACAGGGGTAGTGATTTCTCCGGGGAGCTGTTTTTT
clone_size: .; v_call: TRBV30; d_call: .; j_call: TRBJ2-7; cdr3_aa: CAWSNRDEQYF; cdr3_nt: TGTGCCTGGAGTAACAGGGACGAGCAGTACTTC
clone_size: .; v_call: TRBV19; d_call: .; j_call: TRBJ2-2; cdr3_aa: CASSIASGELFF; cdr3_nt: TGTGCCAGTAGTATAGCGTCCGGGGAGCTGTTTTTT
clone_size: .; v_call: TRBV18; d_call: TRBD1; j_call: TRBJ1-1; cdr3_aa: CASSPKSRTGRDWNTEAFF; cdr3_nt: TGTGCCAGCTCACCCAAGTCAAGGACAGGGAGGGATTGGAACACTGAAGCTTTCTTT
clone_size: .; v_call: TRBV14; d_call: TRBD1; j_call: TRBJ2-2; cdr3_aa: CASSSGQGDTGELFF; cdr3_nt: TGTGCCAGCAGCTCGGGACAGGGTGACACCGGGGAGCTGTTTTTT
clone_size: .; v_call: TRBV7-3; d_call: TRBD2; j_call: TRBJ2-1; cdr3_aa: CASSPQGGSYVNEQFF; cdr3_nt: TGTGCCAGCAGCCCCCAGGGCGGGAGTTATGTCAATGAGCAGTTCTTC
clone_size: .; v_call: TRBV7-6; d_call: .; j_call: TRBJ2-1; cdr3_aa: CASSTRQSSYNEQFF; cdr3_nt: TGTGCCAGCAGCACCAGACAGAGCTCCTACAATGAGCAGTTCTTC
clone_size: few; v_call: TRBV6-5; d_call: .; j_call: TRBJ1-6; cdr3_aa: CASTDSYNSPLHF; cdr3_nt: TGTGCCAGCACGGACAGTTATAATTCACCCCTCCACTTT
clone_size: .; v_call: TRBV18; d_call: TRBD1; j_call: TRBJ1-1; cdr3_aa: CASSPGTGGMNTEAFF; cdr3_nt: TGTGCCAGCTCACCAGGGACAGGGGGGATGAACACTGAAGCTTTCTTT
clone_size: .; v_call: TRBV9; d_call: .; j_call: TRBJ2-7; cdr3_aa: CASSLAPGHQYEQYF; cdr3_nt: TGTGCCAGCAGCCTCGCCCCGGGACATCAATACGAGCAGTACTTC
clone_size: .; v_call: TRBV3-1/TRBV3-2; d_call: .; j_call: TRBJ1-1; cdr3_aa: CASSQLDSPYTEAFF; cdr3_nt: TGTGCCAGCAGCCAATTAGACAGCCCATACACTGAAGCTTTCTTT
clone_size: .; v_call: TRBV4-1; d_call: .; j_call: TRBJ1-4; cdr3_aa: CASSVLDEKLFF; cdr3_nt: TGCGCCAGCAGCGTATTAGATGAAAAACTGTTTTTT
clone_size: .; v_call: TRBV14; d_call: .; j_call: TRBJ1-1; cdr3_aa: CASSQSRNTEAFF; cdr3_nt: TGTGCCAGCAGCCAATCGAGGAACACTGAAGCTTTCTTT
clone_size: .; v_call: TRBV7-6; d_call: TRBD1; j_call: TRBJ1-1; cdr3_aa: CASSTGTGIMNTEAFF; cdr3_nt: TGTGCCAGCAGCACCGGGACAGGAATCATGAACACTGAAGCTTTCTTT
clone_size: .; v_call: TRBV19; d_call: .; j_call: TRBJ1-2; cdr3_aa: CASSIRRDADGYTF; cdr3_nt: TGTGCCAGTAGTATTCGGCGGGACGCGGATGGCTACACCTTC
clone_size: .; v_call: TRBV7-3; d_call: TRBD2; j_call: TRBJ2-1; cdr3_aa: CASSPLAGGHYNEQFF; cdr3_nt: TGTGCCAGCAGCCCACTAGCGGGGGGGCACTACAATGAGCAGTTCTTC
clone_size: .; v_call: TRBV19; d_call: TRBD2; j_call: TRBJ2-7; cdr3_aa: CASSKREGWDEQYF; cdr3_nt: TGTGCCAGTAGTAAGCGGGAAGGATGGGACGAGCAGTACTTC
clone_size: .; v_call: TRBV10-3; d_call: TRBD1; j_call: TRBJ1-1; cdr3_aa: CAISESDRAVAFF; cdr3_nt: TGTGCCATCAGTGAGTCAGACAGGGCGGTAGCTTTCTTT
clone_size: .; v_call: TRBV4-2; d_call: .; j_call: TRBJ1-2; cdr3_aa: CASSQDSPANYGYTF; cdr3_nt: TGTGCCAGCAGCCAAGATTCCCCAGCTAACTATGGCTACACCTTC
clone_size: .; v_call: TRBV14; d_call: .; j_call: TRBJ1-2; cdr3_aa: CASSPNRARANYGYTF; cdr3_nt: TGTGCCAGCAGCCCCAACCGGGCCAGGGCAAACTATGGCTACACCTTC
clone_size: .; v_call: TRBV12-5; d_call: .; j_call: TRBJ1-4; cdr3_aa: CASGTGLEKLFF; cdr3_nt: TGTGCTAGTGGCACTGGTCTTGAAAAACTGTTTTTT
clone_size: .; v_call: TRBV11-3; d_call: TRBD2; j_call: TRBJ2-2; cdr3_aa: CASSPGQTSGRNTGELFF; cdr3_nt: TGTGCCAGCAGCCCCGGGCAGACTAGCGGGAGGAACACCGGGGAGCTGTTTTTT
clone_size: .; v_call: TRBV28; d_call: TRBD1; j_call: TRBJ1-4; cdr3_aa: CASTLRGQGAFFANEKLFF; cdr3_nt: TGTGCCAGCACGCTTCGGGGACAGGGGGCGTTTTTCGCTAATGAAAAACTGTTTTTT
clone_size: .; v_call: TRBV5-6; d_call: .; j_call: TRBJ1-5; cdr3_aa: CASSLYGGNQPQHF; cdr3_nt: TGTGCCAGCAGCTTGTACGGGGGCAATCAGCCCCAGCATTTT
clone_size: .; v_call: TRBV27; d_call: .; j_call: TRBJ1-1; cdr3_aa: CASSLRLGSGTEAFF; cdr3_nt: TGTGCCAGCAGTTTAAGGCTGGGTTCGGGGACTGAAGCTTTCTTT
clone_size: once; v_call: TRBV9; d_call: .; j_call: TRBJ2-2; cdr3_aa: CASSVGGTGELFF; cdr3_nt: TGTGCCAGCAGCGTAGGCGGAACCGGGGAGCTGTTTTTT
clone_size: .; v_call: TRBV9; d_call: .; j_call: TRBJ2-3; cdr3_aa: CASSVELGADTQYF; cdr3_nt: TGTGCCAGCAGCGTAGAATTAGGGGCGGATACGCAGTATTTT
clone_size: .; v_call: TRBV28; d_call: TRBD2; j_call: TRBJ2-5; cdr3_aa: CASSPPGLKETQYF; cdr3_nt: TGTGCCAGCAGCCCCCCGGGACTAAAAGAGACCCAGTACTTC
clone_size: .; v_call: TRBV2; d_call: TRBD2; j_call: TRBJ2-7; cdr3_aa: CASSEGEGSLYEQYF; cdr3_nt: TGTGCCAGCAGTGAAGGGGAGGGGAGTCTCTACGAGCAGTACTTC
clone_size: .; v_call: TRBV7-3; d_call: TRBD1; j_call: TRBJ2-3; cdr3_aa: CASSAQGATDTQYF; cdr3_nt: TGTGCCAGCAGCGCACAGGGGGCCACAGATACGCAGTATTTT
clone_size: .; v_call: TRBV9; d_call: .; j_call: TRBJ2-5; cdr3_aa: CASSFSPTTPIGETQYF; cdr3_nt: TGTGCCAGCAGCTTCTCTCCGACTACCCCGATTGGGGAGACCCAGTACTTC
clone_size: .; v_call: TRBV19; d_call: .; j_call: TRBJ1-1; cdr3_aa: CASRFGGEAFF; cdr3_nt: TGTGCCAGTAGATTTGGGGGGGAAGCTTTCTTT
clone_size: .; v_call: TRBV2; d_call: .; j_call: TRBJ1-1; cdr3_aa: CASRYRVKDTEAFF; cdr3_nt: TGTGCCAGCAGATACAGGGTTAAGGACACTGAAGCTTTCTTT
clone_size: .; v_call: TRBV15; d_call: TRBD1; j_call: TRBJ1-5; cdr3_aa: CATGQGNNQPQHF; cdr3_nt: TGTGCCACCGGACAGGGGAACAATCAGCCCCAGCATTTT
clone_size: .; v_call: TRBV5-1; d_call: TRBD2; j_call: TRBJ2-7; cdr3_aa: CASSSGTLGYEQYF; cdr3_nt: TGCGCCAGCAGTAGCGGGACACTGGGCTACGAGCAGTACTTC
clone_size: .; v_call: TRBV4-1; d_call: TRBD2; j_call: TRBJ2-7; cdr3_aa: CASSQAGGINEQYF; cdr3_nt: TGCGCCAGCAGCCAAGCGGGAGGGATCAACGAGCAGTACTTC